This TCR beta chain was sequenced during a study of long-term antiretroviral therapy in people with HIV. Trimming removed 5 bases from V and 4 bases from J, with 17 bases in between. The CDR3 loop spans 15 amino acids. CDR1 and CDR2 (germline): SGHTA, FQGNSA. The samples, holding roughly 1-11 million cryopreserved PBMC, were thawed before DNA extraction was carried out. Details on this clone: Its antigen is currently unknown.

Findings of the study overall: ART adherence, viral resistance and therapy changes went undocumented. Clones expanded before ART dominated the repertoire at all time points.

Survey level was the resolution at which the v3.0 immunoSEQ assay ran. The method was immunoSEQ multiplex PCR; TCRdb's version includes in-frame clones alone and lacks a portion of them. The sample has around 23,000 clones; roughly 80% are singletons. The chain joins TRBV7-2 to TRBJ2-5, with D perhaps assigned TRBD1 or TRBD2 (6 bases each). The TCR was taken from a man between 25 and 39 years old with HIV. The sequenced sample was unsorted PBMCs, obtained 2.1 years after starting antiretroviral therapy. The CDR3 protein is CASSRSWGAPETQYF. CDR3 in DNA: TGTGCCAGCAGCAGAAGCTGGGGGGCCCCAGAGACCCAGTACTTC.